This T cell receptor beta chain was found in a study of T cell responses to AZD1222 COVID-19 vaccine. Libraries were prepared by immunoSEQ multiplex PCR; TCRdb keeps only in-frame clonotypes and omits some of them. The table records about 130,000 clones, around 90% of them present only once. The sequence was collected from an adult in good health. Sequencing used peripheral blood, obtained on day 0 of AZD1222 vaccination.

Here the CDR3 DNA reads TGCGCCAGCGACCCCGGGACAGGGGCCGAAGATACGCAGTATTTT. As protein: CASDPGTGAEDTQYF. This chain links TRBV23-1 with TRBJ2-3, with 10 bases lining up with TRBD1. TRBV23-1 is known as an ORF, though its function is uncertain. This CDR3 spans 15 amino acids. V was clipped by 8 bases and J by 5 bases; unmatched bases: 10.